The table lists the clone carrying this TCR beta chain with a few counts. Its antigen remains unidentified. These data are taken from a study of post-analysis software for immune sequencing data. Turning to the study itself: Recorded disease courses covered relapsing-remitting, secondary progressive and progressive-relapsing multiple sclerosis. Some patients had no subtype annotation.

The germline V and J ends were trimmed by 5 bases and 3 bases, with 14 bases remaining between them. This CDR3 has 14 amino acids. Germline V gives CDR1 DFQATT, CDR2 SNEGSKA (reference sequence). The study's findings and limits: Relative to controls, patients with multiple sclerosis showed significantly lower normalized Chao1 diversity. Among a handful of TRBV segments more frequent in patients than controls were TRBV5-6, TRBV5-1 and TRBV20-1. Clustering by F measure revealed strong co-clustering among samples prepared together in one batch.

Unique molecular identifiers were carried by the TCR beta cDNA libraries. The authors obtained 400,000 to 600,000 cDNA molecules from approximately 0.95 to 9.8 million T cells. TCRdb re-called the PCR reads through MiXCR, storing one row per CDR3 protein. This table has roughly 180,000 distinct CDR3 sequences, approximately 30% appearing once. This sequence joins TRBV20-1 and TRBJ1-5, with D uncertain. The receptor was derived from a girl between 10 and 17 years old with multiple sclerosis. The material sequenced was blood. For the CDR3, the DNA is TGCAGTGCTGTTGGGTTCGGCTCCAATCAGCCCCAGCATTTT. Its protein product is CSAVGFGSNQPQHF.